The source of this T cell receptor beta chain is a study of blood T cell repertoires in COVID-19. On the study more broadly: Acute and convalescent COVID-19 specimens originated in the United States, Italy and Spain. Sample material is recorded as cDNA or gDNA derived from T cells, B-cell-depleted T cells, or PBMCs.

This CDR3 region has 12 residues. Trimming stripped 4 bases from V and 3 bases from J, with 7 bases between. Germline V gene sequence: CDR1 SGDLS, CDR2 YYNGEE. This clone was counted between two and nine times. In the original analysis: Reference gene primer amplification gave estimated nucleated cell counts. TCRdb keeps only in-frame clones here, not all; method: immunoSEQ multiplex PCR. The D gene and trimming were derived from the DNA, and the V and J assignments and clone size from that table. The sample yields about 55,000 clones, more than 60% seen once. The receptor's source is a woman between 65 and 79 years old with acute or convalescent COVID-19. The sample consisted of peripheral blood. The chain has TRBV9 and TRBJ1-1, with D unresolved. CDR3 in amino acids: CASSKLDTEAFF. CDR3 coding DNA: TGTGCCAGCAGCAAACTGGACACTGAAGCTTTCTTT.